These T cell receptor beta chains were read from a single sample in a study of T-cell reconstitution after alpha-beta-depleted transplantation in children. TCRdb ran MiXCR on the PCR reads and lists one entry per CDR3 protein. The sample consists of some 200,000 distinct CDR3 sequences, approximately 6.6% of them appearing once. The sequences come from PBMCs from the stem cell graft donor, collected from the stem cell graft. Receptors were obtained from a human donor who donated a stem cell graft to a child with Wiskott-Aldrich syndrome. Each CDR3 is given with its conserved first and last residue. The D gene is left open where the match is weak. Only some rows state a clone size, as once, few, many or a class for expanded clones.

D,J,size,V,CDR3,DNA
NA,TRBJ2-7,few,TRBV25-1,CASRLGWEQYF,TGTGCCAGCAGGTTAGGGTGGGAGCAGTACTTC
TRBD1,TRBJ1-4,many,TRBV12-3/TRBV12-4,CASSQRQGNEKLFF,TGTGCCAGCAGTCAACGACAGGGGAATGAAAAACTGTTTTTT
NA,TRBJ1-1,many,TRBV12-3/TRBV12-4,CASSLSDLNTEAFF,TGTGCCAGCAGCCTCTCGGACCTGAACACTGAAGCTTTCTTT
TRBD1,TRBJ1-5,many,TRBV7-2,CASSQPGTGSKSQHF,TGTGCCAGCAGCCAACCCGGGACAGGGAGTAAGTCCCAGCATTTT
NA,TRBJ2-7,many,TRBV4-1,CASSHEGAGEQYF,TGCGCCAGCAGCCATGAGGGGGCGGGGGAGCAGTACTTC
NA,TRBJ1-4,NA,TRBV5-5,CASGRGVTGFGEKLFF,TGTGCCAGCGGTCGGGGAGTTACAGGGTTCGGGGAAAAACTGTTTTTT
NA,TRBJ2-3,many,TRBV7-2,CASSPRGDPDMGTQYF,TGTGCCAGCAGCCCCAGGGGGGACCCAGACATGGGTACGCAGTATTTT
TRBD1,TRBJ2-2,NA,TRBV5-1,CASGQGVVDTGELFF,TGCGCCAGCGGACAGGGGGTGGTGGACACCGGGGAGCTGTTTTTT
NA,TRBJ2-5,few,TRBV12-3/TRBV12-4,CASRTGDRYRETQYF,TGTGCCAGCAGGACCGGGGACCGATACAGGGAGACCCAGTACTTC
NA,TRBJ1-2,many,TRBV29-1,CSVEDQLTVYGYTF,TGCAGCGTTGAAGATCAGTTAACAGTCTATGGCTACACCTTC
NA,TRBJ2-7,NA,TRBV4-2,CASSQDRSYEQYF,TGTGCCAGCAGCCAAGATCGTAGTTACGAGCAGTACTTC
NA,TRBJ1-1,many,TRBV20-1,CSARRMGGWNTEAFF,TGCAGTGCTAGAAGGATGGGCGGATGGAACACTGAAGCTTTCTTT
TRBD1,TRBJ1-2,many,TRBV27,CASSLNRGDYGYTF,TGTGCCAGCAGTTTAAACAGGGGAGACTATGGCTACACCTTC
TRBD2,TRBJ2-3,many,TRBV9,CASSVEAGGLITDTQYF,TGTGCCAGCAGCGTGGAGGCGGGAGGACTGATCACAGATACGCAGTATTTT
NA,TRBJ1-2,many,TRBV3-1,CASFQGTNYGYTF,TGTGCCAGCTTCCAAGGGACAAACTATGGCTACACCTTC
NA,TRBJ1-1,many,TRBV6-5,CASSYSGVRGNTEAFF,TGTGCCAGCAGTTACTCTGGTGTTAGGGGGAACACTGAAGCTTTCTTT
NA,TRBJ1-2,few,TRBV15,CATSRDLGGSAGYTF,TGTGCCACCAGCAGAGATCTTGGGGGGTCAGCGGGCTACACCTTC
TRBD1,TRBJ1-2,many,TRBV12-3/TRBV12-4,CASSRTGGLGGYTF,TGTGCCAGCAGCCGGACAGGGGGCTTAGGTGGCTACACCTTC
NA,TRBJ2-5,many,TRBV6-5,CASSRGWGSQYF,TGTGCCAGCAGCCGAGGATGGGGTAGCCAGTACTTC
TRBD1,TRBJ2-7,many,TRBV28,CASSFPTGEHYEQYF,TGTGCCAGCAGTTTCCCGACAGGGGAACACTACGAGCAGTACTTC
NA,TRBJ2-2,many,TRBV20-1,CSATWSSNTGELFF,TGCAGTGCTACTTGGAGCTCGAACACCGGGGAGCTGTTTTTT
NA,TRBJ2-7,many,TRBV5-6,CASSAHPSVEQYF,TGTGCCAGCAGCGCGCATCCCTCTGTGGAGCAGTACTTC
NA,TRBJ1-2,many,TRBV25-1,CASSQTELRGYTF,TGTGCCAGCAGTCAGACTGAATTGAGAGGCTACACCTTC
TRBD1,TRBJ1-1,many,TRBV7-2,CASRLGQGFVAFF,TGTGCCAGCAGATTGGGACAGGGTTTCGTAGCTTTCTTT
TRBD1,TRBJ1-4,many,TRBV5-1,CASRHSGQGGEKLFF,TGCGCCAGCAGACATTCGGGACAGGGCGGTGAAAAACTGTTTTTT
TRBD2,TRBJ2-5,few,TRBV4-1,CASKRQAGGPQETQYF,TGCGCCAGCAAGAGACAAGCGGGGGGGCCCCAAGAGACCCAGTACTTC
NA,TRBJ1-1,NA,TRBV7-9,CASTATGMNTEAFF,TGTGCCAGCACCGCAACAGGGATGAACACTGAAGCTTTCTTT
NA,TRBJ1-1,many,TRBV5-1,CASSFSEDAEAFF,TGCGCCAGCAGCTTTTCTGAGGATGCTGAAGCTTTCTTT
NA,TRBJ2-3,many,TRBV6-6,CASSAAADTQYF,TGTGCCAGCAGTGCTGCGGCAGATACGCAGTATTTT
NA,TRBJ1-1,many,TRBV12-3/TRBV12-4,CASSLAMESEAFF,TGTGCCAGCAGTTTAGCGATGGAGTCTGAAGCTTTCTTT
NA,TRBJ2-7,many,TRBV5-1,CASSLIDGPYEQYF,TGCGCCAGCAGCCTCATCGACGGACCGTACGAGCAGTACTTC
TRBD2,TRBJ2-6,few,TRBV12-3/TRBV12-4,CASRGGPGLGANVLTF,TGTGCCAGCCGGGGGGGACCGGGCTTGGGGGCCAACGTCCTGACTTTC
NA,TRBJ2-2,few,TRBV12-3/TRBV12-4,CASSFRRIDTGELFF,TGTGCCAGCAGTTTTCGGCGGATAGACACCGGGGAGCTGTTTTTT
TRBD2,TRBJ2-1,many,TRBV6-5,CASSSRGGPLDYNEQFF,TGTGCCAGCAGTTCCCGGGGGGGCCCTCTCGACTACAATGAGCAGTTCTTC
TRBD2,TRBJ2-1,NA,TRBV19,CASSIFPTSGRIDEQFF,TGTGCCAGTAGTATATTCCCAACTAGCGGGAGGATCGATGAGCAGTTCTTC
NA,TRBJ1-6,NA,TRBV7-9,CASSLEGFSYNSPLHF,TGTGCCAGCAGCTTAGAGGGATTCTCCTATAATTCACCCCTCCACTTT
NA,TRBJ2-3,NA,TRBV7-6,CASSLSGPGPTSTDTQYF,TGTGCCAGCAGCCTGAGCGGGCCCGGACCAACTAGCACAGATACGCAGTATTTT
TRBD1,TRBJ2-7,few,TRBV28,CASRLNRGPYEQYF,TGTGCCAGCAGACTCAACAGGGGACCCTACGAGCAGTACTTC
NA,TRBJ2-5,many,TRBV5-1,CASSSRTRQETQYF,TGCGCCAGCAGCTCCCGGACCCGACAAGAGACCCAGTACTTC
TRBD2,TRBJ2-3,few,TRBV14,CASSQGASGYTQYF,TGTGCCAGCAGCCAAGGGGCTAGCGGATATACGCAGTATTTT